The 19 T cell receptor beta chains in this list originate from one sample, sequenced in a study of CD8 T cells in ankylosing spondylitis. TCRdb reprocessed the 5' RACE reads with MiXCR, giving one entry per CDR3 protein. Seen here are 80,000 to 100,000 distinct CDR3 sequences, roughly 8.3% observed once, and the top ten hold about a tenth. The sample was blood, either unsorted or a sorted T cell fraction (not recorded which). The receptors shown here come from a male donor with ankylosing spondylitis or in good health (not recorded which).

This clonotype was counted ten times or more. The chain links TRBV20-1 to TRBJ1-4; 7 nucleotides align to TRBD1. Germline CDR1 reads DFQATT; CDR2 reads SNEGSKA (reference sequence). The V segment lost 5 bases and the J segment 7 bases; nucleotides outside the gene matches: 10. This CDR3 has 14 amino acids. CDR3 bases: TGCAGTGCTGGGTCCAGGGGGTTAGGTGAAAAACTGTTTTTT. Its translation: CSAGSRGLGEKLFF.

This clonotype has at least ten counts. The J gene is TRBJ1-1, the V gene TRBV7-6, with 7 bases matching TRBD1. The CDR3 is 16 residues long. The V segment lost 2 bases and the J segment 0 bases; nucleotides outside the gene matches: 6. CDR1 and CDR2 (germline): SGHVS, FNYEAQ. The CDR3 protein is CASSLMEGQMNTEAFF. CDR3 sequence (DNA): TGTGCCAGCAGCTTAATGGAGGGACAGATGAACACTGAAGCTTTCTTT.

This clonotype was seen many times. The gene calls are TRBV6-5 and TRBJ1-1, with D tentatively TRBD1 (6 bases). V lost 2 bases to trimming and J lost 7 bases, with 11 bases between them. The germline V gene encodes CDR1 MNHEY and CDR2 SVGAGI. CDR3 length: 13 residues. CDR3 loop: CASSYDGQFEAFF. CDR3 bases: TGTGCCAGCAGTTACGACGGACAGTTTGAAGCTTTCTTT.

This clonotype was seen many times. This chain connects TRBV20-1 to TRBJ2-7; a weak D match, TRBD1 (5 bases). The CDR3 contains 13 residues. CDR1 is DFQATT, CDR2 SNEGSKA, per germline (reference sequence). V was trimmed by 5 bases and J by 5 bases, leaving 16 bases between them. In DNA, the CDR3 is TGCAGTGCTTCTGCAGGGTTCGCACACGAGCAGTACTTC. Translating it yields CSASAGFAHEQYF.

Many counts were recorded for this clonotype. The V gene is TRBV5-5, the J gene TRBJ2-1; the D is unclear. V lost 1 base and J lost 6, with 8 bases in between. The CDR3 has 13 residues. CDR1 and CDR2 (germline): SGHKS, YYEKEE (reference sequence). CDR3 residues: CASSLPVANEQFF. The CDR3 DNA is TGTGCCAGCAGCTTGCCCGTTGCCAATGAGCAGTTCTTC.

The chain joins TRBV6-2 or TRBV6-3 to TRBJ2-2, with TRBD1 matching 11 bases. V gave up 5 bases and J gave up 0 bases; unmatched junction bases: 14. The CDR3 consists of 20 residues. Germline lookup yields CDR1 MNHEY and CDR2 SVGEGT. The CDR3 sequence: CASSLRTGGVAVANTGELFF. In DNA form, the CDR3 reads TGTGCCAGCAGTCTCCGGACAGGGGGCGTAGCGGTTGCGAACACCGGGGAGCTGTTTTTT.

This clonotype appeared many times. This rearrangement joins TRBV4-2 to TRBJ1-4, with D unresolved. The CDR3 spans 15 residues. Germline CDR1 reads LGHNA; CDR2 reads YNFKEQ. Deletions cut 1 base from V and 4 bases from J, with 10 bases between. The CDR3 DNA follows: TGTGCCAGCAGCCAAGGGCTGCTGAATAATGAAAAACTGTTTTTT. The encoded protein is CASSQGLLNNEKLFF.

This clonotype appeared many times. The V gene is TRBV2, the J gene TRBJ2-7; TRBD1 aligns across 7 bases. V trimming: 6 bases; J trimming: 1 base; junction bases outside the gene matches: 12. The CDR3 is 16 residues long. The germline CDR1 and CDR2 sequences are SNHLY and FYNNEI. CDR3 sequence: CASSERQGIASYEQYF. In DNA, the CDR3 is TGTGCCAGCAGCGAAAGACAGGGAATTGCTTCCTACGAGCAGTACTTC.

This clonotype has ten or more counts. The V call is TRBV20-1, the J call TRBJ2-7, with D perhaps assigned TRBD1 or TRBD2 (5 bases each). Germline V gene lookup returns CDR1 DFQATT and CDR2 SNEGSKA (reference sequence). Deletions cut 5 bases from V and 0 bases from J, with 11 bases between. The CDR3 sequence is 13 residues long. In nucleotides, the CDR3 is TGCAGTGCTTCCGGGGCTAGCTCCTACGAGCAGTACTTC. It encodes CSASGASSYEQYF.

This clonotype occurred many times. The chain couples TRBV29-1 to TRBJ1-3; 8 bases match TRBD1. CDR1 and CDR2 from the germline V gene are SQVTM and ANQGSEA. V dropped 4 bases and J dropped 6; count of bases not matched to a gene: 5. The CDR3 is 13 amino acids. The CDR3 region is CSVAGGEVNTIYF. The DNA of the CDR3 is TGCAGCGTTGCAGGGGGCGAAGTAAACACCATATATTTT. Based on the CDR3 plus reference TRBV29-1 and TRBJ1-3, the full variable domain is SAVISQKPSRDICQRGTSLTIQCQVDSQVTMMFWYRQQPGQSLTLIATANQGSEATYESGFVIDKFPISRPNLTFSTLTVSNMSPEDSSIYLCSVAGGEVNTIYFGEGSWLTVV.

This clonotype was seen ten or more times. The V call is TRBV24-1, the J call TRBJ2-1; TRBD2 matches at 9 bases. V was pared by 10 bases and J by 2 bases, with 2 bases of the junction left unmatched. This CDR3 comprises 13 residues. Germline V gene data show CDR1 as KGHDR and CDR2 as SFDVKD. The CDR3: CATGLATYNEQFF. The CDR3 bases are TGTGCCACTGGACTAGCGACCTACAATGAGCAGTTCTTC.

This clonotype showed up many times. The chain joins TRBV12-3 or TRBV12-4 to TRBJ2-5; D ambiguous. This CDR3 region has 11 residues. V was pared by 3 bases and J by 5 bases, with 4 bases between. CDR3 sequence: CASSFMETQYF. The CDR3 nucleotides are TGTGCCAGCAGTTTTATGGAGACCCAGTACTTC.

The V call is TRBV4-1, the J call TRBJ1-3; TRBD1 agrees at 9 bases. The CDR3 sequence is 15 residues long. V was pared by 2 bases and J by 8 bases, with 7 bases of the junction left unmatched. The germline V gene has CDR1 MGHRA and CDR2 YSYEKL. The CDR3 DNA reads TGCGCCAGCAGCCAACGTGGGGACAGGGCTGACACCATATATTTT. This gives the protein CASSQRGDRADTIYF.

This chain joins TRBV5-8 and TRBJ1-5; D is undetermined. Trimming cost V 2 bases and J 4 bases, with 4 bases left between them. In germline, CDR1 is SGHTS, CDR2 YDEGEE. The length of the CDR3 is 12 residues. CDR3 residues: CASSFRNQPQHF. The CDR3 DNA follows: TGTGCCAGCAGCTTCAGAAATCAGCCCCAGCATTTT.

This clonotype was seen at least ten times. This chain links TRBV20-1 with TRBJ1-3; D may be TRBD1 (5 bases). Germline loops: CDR1 DFQATT, CDR2 SNEGSKA (reference sequence). V lost 1 base, J lost 3 bases, and 19 bases lay in between. The CDR3 runs to 17 residues. The CDR3 DNA follows: TGCAGTGCTAGAGGCCCGGCCTTAAGACAGCGTGGAAACACCATATATTTT. Protein product: CSARGPALRQRGNTIYF.

On this clonotype: A much larger clone differs by one base, so this may be a read error. The J gene is TRBJ2-1, the V gene TRBV18, with D unclear. The germline gives CDR1 KGHSH, CDR2 LQKENI. This CDR3 has 13 amino acids. CDR3 loop: CASSPYSHNEQFF. Written as DNA, the CDR3 is TGTGCCAGCTCGCCATACTCCCACAATGAGCAGTTCTTC.

Many counts were recorded for this clonotype. This sequence joins TRBV27 and TRBJ1-5; D remains unclear. CDR1 is MNHEY, CDR2 SMNVEV, per germline (reference sequence). There are 13 residues in the CDR3. The V and J ends lost 2 bases and 4 bases respectively, with 6 bases between them. CDR3 sequence reads: CASSLRGNQPQHF. The CDR3, as DNA: TGTGCCAGCAGTTTAAGAGGGAATCAGCCCCAGCATTTT.

The sample holds many counts of this clonotype. The V and J genes are TRBV6-1 and TRBJ2-2; TRBD2 matches at 8 bases. V was clipped by 7 bases and J by 4 bases; unmatched bases: 8. The germline V gene encodes CDR1 MNHNS and CDR2 SASEGT. The CDR3 runs to 15 residues. Here the CDR3 reads CASTTETSVTGELFF. CDR3 DNA: TGTGCCAGCACCACGGAGACTAGCGTCACCGGGGAGCTGTTTTTT.

Ten or more counts support this clonotype. This chain uses TRBV12-3 or TRBV12-4 with TRBJ2-3, with D possibly called TRBD1 or TRBD2 (5 bases each). V was cut by 5 bases and J by 2 bases, with 14 bases left in between. The CDR3 length is 15 residues. Here the CDR3 DNA reads TGTGCCAGCAGTCCGGGTGGGGGTCCCACAGATACGCAGTATTTT. This codes for CASSPGGGPTDTQYF.